A selection of T cell receptor beta chains follows, all from one sample in a study of blood T cells in healthy people across ages. MiXCR, applied by TCRdb to the 5' RACE reads, yields one record per CDR3 protein. The sample includes roughly 1,300,000 distinct CDR3 sequences, approximately 63% of them seen just once. Source material: blood. These receptor sequences come from a man between 18 and 29 years old in good health. The CDR3 runs from the conserved cysteine through the conserved F or W. Fields, in order: D gene, V gene, clone size, J gene, CDR3 DNA, CDR3 protein. A D gene is named only where the DNA matches it firmly. Clone size appears in some rows only: once, few, many, or a class for an expanded clone.

D: NA; V: TRBV6-6; size: few; J: TRBJ1-2; DNA: TGTGCCAGCAGTTATGTGGTGGATTACTATGGCTACACCTTC; CDR3: CASSYVVDYYGYTF
D: NA; V: TRBV4-1; size: NA; J: TRBJ2-7; DNA: TGCGCCAGCAGCCAAGATAACCCCTTCCAGAGACGGTCCTACGAGCAGTACTTC; CDR3: CASSQDNPFQRRSYEQYF
D: NA; V: TRBV3-1; size: once; J: TRBJ2-5; DNA: TGTGCCAGCAGCCAAGTAAAGGGGTCTGGGGCGGAAGCCCAAGAGACCCAGTACTTC; CDR3: CASSQVKGSGAEAQETQYF
D: TRBD2; V: TRBV10-1; size: NA; J: TRBJ2-5; DNA: TGCGCCAGCAGTTCAGCGGGGGAGCGTTTCCAGGAGACCCAGTACTTC; CDR3: CASSSAGERFQETQYF
D: NA; V: TRBV20-1; size: NA; J: TRBJ2-1; DNA: TGCAGTGCTGAAAACAGGGTTCTCTACAATGAGCAGTTCTTC; CDR3: CSAENRVLYNEQFF
D: NA; V: TRBV9; size: NA; J: TRBJ2-4; DNA: TGTGCCAGCAGCGCCTCTCAAGCCAAAAACATTCAGTACTTC; CDR3: CASSASQAKNIQYF
D: NA; V: TRBV29-1; size: many; J: TRBJ2-1; DNA: TGCAGCGTCGAACACAGGGTGGATGAGCAGTTCTTC; CDR3: CSVEHRVDEQFF
D: TRBD1; V: TRBV15; size: NA; J: TRBJ1-2; DNA: TGTGCCACCAGCAGGCGTAGACAGGGCGGCTATGGCTACACCTTC; CDR3: CATSRRRQGGYGYTF
D: TRBD1; V: TRBV27; size: NA; J: TRBJ1-4; DNA: TGTGCCAGCACCACAGGGGGTGGAAAACTGTTTTTT; CDR3: CASTTGGGKLFF
D: NA; V: TRBV29-1; size: few; J: TRBJ2-7; DNA: TGCAGCGTTGCCGACGGTTCCTACGAGCAGTACTTC; CDR3: CSVADGSYEQYF
D: TRBD2; V: TRBV25-1; size: NA; J: TRBJ2-3; DNA: TGTGCCAGCAGTGAACTAGCGGGGGGGAGCCCAGATACGCAGTATTTT; CDR3: CASSELAGGSPDTQYF
D: NA; V: TRBV4-1; size: few; J: TRBJ2-7; DNA: TGCGCCAGCAGCCAAGTGGGCAGATACTACGAGCAGTACTTC; CDR3: CASSQVGRYYEQYF
D: TRBD1; V: TRBV27; size: NA; J: TRBJ2-7; DNA: TGTGCCAGCAGTATGTACGCCGGGACAGGGGGGTCCTACGAGCAGTACTTC; CDR3: CASSMYAGTGGSYEQYF
D: NA; V: TRBV20-1; size: NA; J: TRBJ2-1; DNA: TGCAGTGCTCCCAAACTAGCAGACCACTACTACAATGAGCAGTTCTTC; CDR3: CSAPKLADHYYNEQFF
D: NA; V: TRBV4-2; size: NA; J: TRBJ2-7; DNA: TGTGCCAGCGGGAATAGCGGTGACTACTACGAGCAGTACTTC; CDR3: CASGNSGDYYEQYF
D: NA; V: TRBV5-1; size: NA; J: TRBJ2-7; DNA: TGCGCCAGCAGAGTGGGGGCAGGATACGAGCAGTACTTC; CDR3: CASRVGAGYEQYF
D: NA; V: TRBV4-1; size: NA; J: TRBJ2-3; DNA: TGCGCCAGCAGCCACGTTCTTGCGGCGATTTCTAGCACAGATACGCAGTATTTT; CDR3: CASSHVLAAISSTDTQYF
D: NA; V: TRBV14; size: NA; J: TRBJ1-2; DNA: TGTGCCAGCAGCCAAGGCCCGGGCAGCATCTATGGCTACACCTTC; CDR3: CASSQGPGSIYGYTF
D: NA; V: TRBV29-1; size: few; J: TRBJ2-1; DNA: TGCAGCGTTATCAGGGCAGGGGCGAATGAGCAGTTCTTC; CDR3: CSVIRAGANEQFF
D: NA; V: TRBV6-2/TRBV6-3; size: NA; J: TRBJ2-3; DNA: TGTGCCAGCAGTGGGGCCGGAAAGCGAGATACGCAGTATTTT; CDR3: CASSGAGKRDTQYF
D: NA; V: TRBV20-1; size: NA; J: TRBJ1-5; DNA: TGCAGTGCTAGTGGTTCCTTCAATCAGCCCCAGCATTTT; CDR3: CSASGSFNQPQHF
D: NA; V: TRBV6-6; size: NA; J: TRBJ1-2; DNA: TGTGCCAGCATTCCCGAGCCTAACTATGGCTACACCTTC; CDR3: CASIPEPNYGYTF
D: TRBD2; V: TRBV11-2; size: few; J: TRBJ2-2; DNA: TGTGCCAGCAGCCCAGGGACTAGCGGGACCGGGGAGCTGTTTTTT; CDR3: CASSPGTSGTGELFF
D: TRBD2; V: TRBV9; size: NA; J: TRBJ2-1; DNA: TGTGCCAGCAGCCATGGGACTAGCGGTTATGAGCAGTTCTTC; CDR3: CASSHGTSGYEQFF
D: NA; V: TRBV20-1; size: few; J: TRBJ2-1; DNA: TGCAGTGCTAGAGAAGGCCGCCGCCCCTACAATGAGCAGTTCTTC; CDR3: CSAREGRRPYNEQFF
D: NA; V: TRBV7-2; size: NA; J: TRBJ2-7; DNA: TGTGCCAGCAGCTTAGCAGAGGCCTCCGAGCAGTACTTC; CDR3: CASSLAEASEQYF
D: TRBD2; V: TRBV6-5; size: few; J: TRBJ2-7; DNA: TGTGCCAGCAGTTACTCTTCTAGCGGGAACAACGAGCAGTACTTC; CDR3: CASSYSSSGNNEQYF
D: NA; V: TRBV6-2/TRBV6-3; size: few; J: TRBJ1-1; DNA: TGTGCCAGCAGTTTCAGGTCTGAAGCTTTCTTT; CDR3: CASSFRSEAFF
D: NA; V: TRBV15; size: NA; J: TRBJ1-5; DNA: TGTGCCACCAGCAGAGAAAGAGGCAGGGTCAATCAGCCCCAGCATTTT; CDR3: CATSRERGRVNQPQHF
D: NA; V: TRBV20-1; size: once; J: TRBJ2-3; DNA: TGCAGTGCTAGAGGGGGGGGCCACCCTCCTTTCACAGATACGCAGTATTTT; CDR3: CSARGGGHPPFTDTQYF
D: NA; V: TRBV10-3; size: NA; J: TRBJ2-3; DNA: TGTGCCATCAGTGAGTCTGCGTCCGGGGATACGCAGTATTTT; CDR3: CAISESASGDTQYF
D: NA; V: TRBV6-6; size: NA; J: TRBJ2-5; DNA: TGTGCCAGCAGCCTACAGGCATCCGAAGAGACCCAGTACTTC; CDR3: CASSLQASEETQYF
D: TRBD2; V: TRBV20-1; size: NA; J: TRBJ2-1; DNA: TGCAGTGCCATCAATTCGGGACTAGCGGTAAATGAGCAGTTCTTC; CDR3: CSAINSGLAVNEQFF
D: NA; V: TRBV7-6; size: NA; J: TRBJ2-1; DNA: TGTGCCAGCAGCTTAGCGCTAGGGGGTCGCTTAGATGAGCAGTTCTTC; CDR3: CASSLALGGRLDEQFF
D: NA; V: TRBV20-1; size: NA; J: TRBJ2-6; DNA: TGCAGTGCTAGGAGGGGGACGCCGTTCTCTGGGGCCAACGTCCTGACTTTC; CDR3: CSARRGTPFSGANVLTF
D: TRBD2; V: TRBV20-1; size: NA; J: TRBJ2-1; DNA: TGCAGTGCCGACGGGACTAGCGGGGGGTACAATGAGCAGTTCTTC; CDR3: CSADGTSGGYNEQFF
D: TRBD1; V: TRBV20-1; size: NA; J: TRBJ2-1; DNA: TGCAGTGCTAGAGATGCTACCGGGACAGGGGTCTTGGATGAGCAGTTCTTC; CDR3: CSARDATGTGVLDEQFF